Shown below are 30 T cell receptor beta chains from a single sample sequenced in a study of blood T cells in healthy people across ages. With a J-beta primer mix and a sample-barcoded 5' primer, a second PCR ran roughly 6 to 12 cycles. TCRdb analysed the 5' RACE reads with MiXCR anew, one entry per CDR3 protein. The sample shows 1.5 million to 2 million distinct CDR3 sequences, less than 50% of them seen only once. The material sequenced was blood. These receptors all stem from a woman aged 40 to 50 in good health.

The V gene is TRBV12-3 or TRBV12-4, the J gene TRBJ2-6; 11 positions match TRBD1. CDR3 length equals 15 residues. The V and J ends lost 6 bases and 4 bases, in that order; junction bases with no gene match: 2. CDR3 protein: CASRDRGPGANVLTF. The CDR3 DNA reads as TGTGCCAGCAGGGACAGGGGGCCAGGGGCCAACGTCCTGACTTTC.

The CDR3 DNA is TGCGCCAGCAGCCAAGCTCTGCGGGAGCTGGCCTATGGCTACACCTTC. It specifies CASSQALRELAYGYTF. The J gene is TRBJ1-2, the V gene TRBV4-1; D not resolved. This CDR3 comprises 16 residues. V lost 1 base to trimming and J lost 4 bases, with 16 bases between them. Germline-derived CDR1 and CDR2 are MGHRA and YSYEKL.

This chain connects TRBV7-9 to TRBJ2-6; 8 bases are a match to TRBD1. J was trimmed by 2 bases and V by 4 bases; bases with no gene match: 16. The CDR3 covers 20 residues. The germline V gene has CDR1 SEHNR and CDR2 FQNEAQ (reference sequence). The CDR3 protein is CASSSRRAGTGVAGANVLTF. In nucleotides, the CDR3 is TGTGCCAGCAGCTCGCGAAGGGCGGGGACAGGTGTGGCTGGGGCCAACGTCCTGACTTTC. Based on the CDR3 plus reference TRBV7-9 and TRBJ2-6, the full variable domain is DTGVSQNPRHKITKRGQNVTFRCDPISEHNRLYWYRQTLGQGPEFLTYFQNEAQLEKSRLLSDRFSAERPKGSFSTLEIQRTEQGDSAMYLCASSSRRAGTGVAGANVLTFGAGSRLTVL.

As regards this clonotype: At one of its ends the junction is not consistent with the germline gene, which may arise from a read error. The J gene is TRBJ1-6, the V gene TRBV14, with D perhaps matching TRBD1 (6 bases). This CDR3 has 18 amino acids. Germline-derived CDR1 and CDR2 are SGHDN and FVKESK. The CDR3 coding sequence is TGTGCCGGCAGCCAAAGCGCAGGGGTTCGGACCAAGATCTCACCCCTCCACTTT. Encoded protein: CAGSQSAGVRTKISPLHF.

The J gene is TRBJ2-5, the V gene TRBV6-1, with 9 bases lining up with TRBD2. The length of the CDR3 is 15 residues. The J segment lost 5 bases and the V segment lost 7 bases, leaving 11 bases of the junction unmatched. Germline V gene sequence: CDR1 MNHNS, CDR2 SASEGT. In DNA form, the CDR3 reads TGTGCCAGCACTCAAGGAGCGGGGGGAGGGGAGACCCAGTACTTC. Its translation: CASTQGAGGGETQYF.

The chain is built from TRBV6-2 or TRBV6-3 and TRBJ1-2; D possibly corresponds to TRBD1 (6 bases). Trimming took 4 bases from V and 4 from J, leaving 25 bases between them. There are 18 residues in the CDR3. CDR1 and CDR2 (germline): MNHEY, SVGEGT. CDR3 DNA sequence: TGTGCCAGCAGTTCCCAGGGGCCGGGGACCGGTCGGAGCTATGGCTACACCTTC. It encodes CASSSQGPGTGRSYGYTF.

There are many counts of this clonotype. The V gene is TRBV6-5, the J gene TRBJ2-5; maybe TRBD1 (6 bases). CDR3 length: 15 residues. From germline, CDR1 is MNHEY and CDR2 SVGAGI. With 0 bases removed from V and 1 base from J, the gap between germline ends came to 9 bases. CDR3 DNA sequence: TGTGCCAGCAGTTACTCGACAGGCGGCCAAGAGACCCAGTACTTC. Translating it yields CASSYSTGGQETQYF.

The CDR3 DNA sequence: TGCGCCAGCAGCCAAGACCTTCCGGGACAGGGGGGCGATACGCAGTATTTT. It specifies CASSQDLPGQGGDTQYF. This chain uses TRBV4-1 with TRBJ2-3, with TRBD1 identical over 11 bases. This CDR3 has 17 residues. Germline V gene sequence: CDR1 MGHRA, CDR2 YSYEKL. Trimming took 0 bases from V and 6 from J; bases not matched to a gene: 8.

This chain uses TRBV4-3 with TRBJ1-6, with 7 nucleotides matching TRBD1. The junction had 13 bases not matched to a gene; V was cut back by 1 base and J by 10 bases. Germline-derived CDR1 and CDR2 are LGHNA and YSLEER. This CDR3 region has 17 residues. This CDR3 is CASSQGLDREDWSPLHF. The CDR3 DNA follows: TGCGCCAGCAGCCAAGGCCTCGACAGGGAGGATTGGTCACCCCTCCACTTT.

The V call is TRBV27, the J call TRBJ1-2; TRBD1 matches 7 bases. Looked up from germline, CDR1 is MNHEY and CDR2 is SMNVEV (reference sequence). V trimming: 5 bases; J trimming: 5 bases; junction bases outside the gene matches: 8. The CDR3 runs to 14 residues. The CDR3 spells CASSPGGQPYGYTF. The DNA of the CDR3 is TGTGCCAGCAGTCCTGGGGGACAGCCTTATGGCTACACCTTC.

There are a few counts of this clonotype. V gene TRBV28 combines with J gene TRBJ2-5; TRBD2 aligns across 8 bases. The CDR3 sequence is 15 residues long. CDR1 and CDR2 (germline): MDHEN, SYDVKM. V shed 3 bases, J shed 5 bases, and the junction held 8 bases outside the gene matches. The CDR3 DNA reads TGTGCCAGCAGTTTGACAGACTCTAGCGGGGAGACCCAGTACTTC. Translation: CASSLTDSSGETQYF. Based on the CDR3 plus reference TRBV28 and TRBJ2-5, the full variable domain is DVKVTQSSRYLVKRTGEKVFLECVQDMDHENMFWYRQDPGLGLRLIYFSYDVKMKEKGDIPEGYSVSREKKERFSLILESASTNQTSMYLCASSLTDSSGETQYFGPGTRLLVL.

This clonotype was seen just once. Written as DNA, the CDR3 is TGTGCCAGCAGCTCCAGACAGGGCGTTCCCTACGGCTACACCTTC. Protein: CASSSRQGVPYGYTF. The chain uses TRBV7-2 and TRBJ1-2, with TRBD1 matching 7 bases. V trimming: 4 bases; J trimming: 8 bases; junction bases outside the gene matches: 13. Germline assignment: CDR1 SGHTA and CDR2 FQGNSA. The CDR3 loop spans 15 amino acids.

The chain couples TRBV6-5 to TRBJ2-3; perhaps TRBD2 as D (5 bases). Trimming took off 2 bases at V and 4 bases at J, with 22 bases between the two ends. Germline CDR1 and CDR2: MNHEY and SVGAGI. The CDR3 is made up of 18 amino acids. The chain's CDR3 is CASSYPPRLLGSADTQYF. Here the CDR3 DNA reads TGTGCCAGCAGTTACCCCCCCAGACTATTGGGCTCGGCAGATACGCAGTATTTT.

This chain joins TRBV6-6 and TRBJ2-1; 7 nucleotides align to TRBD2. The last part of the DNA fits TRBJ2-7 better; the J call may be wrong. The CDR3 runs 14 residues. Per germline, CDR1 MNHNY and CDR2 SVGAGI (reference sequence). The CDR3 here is CASSYGGGMDEQYF. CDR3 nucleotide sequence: TGTGCCAGCAGTTACGGGGGGGGGATGGACGAGCAGTACTTC.

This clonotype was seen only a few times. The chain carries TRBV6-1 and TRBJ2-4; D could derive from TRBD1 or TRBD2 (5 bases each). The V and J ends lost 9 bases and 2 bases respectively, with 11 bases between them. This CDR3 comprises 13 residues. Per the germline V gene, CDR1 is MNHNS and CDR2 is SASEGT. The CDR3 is CASEGSSKNIQYF. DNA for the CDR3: TGTGCCAGTGAGGGGAGTTCCAAAAACATTCAGTACTTC.

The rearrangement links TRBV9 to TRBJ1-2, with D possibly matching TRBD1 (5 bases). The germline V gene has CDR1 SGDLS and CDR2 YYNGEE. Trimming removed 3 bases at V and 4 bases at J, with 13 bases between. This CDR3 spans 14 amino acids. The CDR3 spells CASSGEQGVYGYTF. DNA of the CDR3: TGTGCCAGCAGCGGGGAGCAGGGCGTCTATGGCTACACCTTC.

The CDR3 reads CASTQTGVGDNEQFF. The DNA of the CDR3 is TGTGCCAGCACTCAAACAGGGGTGGGGGACAATGAGCAGTTCTTC. This rearrangement joins TRBV7-3 to TRBJ2-1, with 7 positions matching TRBD1. The V and J ends lost 7 bases and 5 bases, in that order; junction bases with no gene match: 11. The CDR3 has 15 residues. CDR1 and CDR2 (germline): SGHTA, FQGTGA.

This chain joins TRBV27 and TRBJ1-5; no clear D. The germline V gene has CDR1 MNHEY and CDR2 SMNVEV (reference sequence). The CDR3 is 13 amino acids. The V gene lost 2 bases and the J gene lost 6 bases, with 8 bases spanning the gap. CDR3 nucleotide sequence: TGTGCCAGCAGTTTAGGGGTGGCTCAGCCCCAGCATTTT. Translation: CASSLGVAQPQHF.

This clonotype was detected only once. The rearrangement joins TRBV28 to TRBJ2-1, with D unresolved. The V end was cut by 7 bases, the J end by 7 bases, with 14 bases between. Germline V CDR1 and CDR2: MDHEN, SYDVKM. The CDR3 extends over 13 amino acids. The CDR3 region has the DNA TGTGCCAGCACCTTGACGGCAACTAATGAGCAGTTCTTC. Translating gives CASTLTATNEQFF. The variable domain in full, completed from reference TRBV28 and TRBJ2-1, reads DVKVTQSSRYLVKRTGEKVFLECVQDMDHENMFWYRQDPGLGLRLIYFSYDVKMKEKGDIPEGYSVSREKKERFSLILESASTNQTSMYLCASTLTATNEQFFGPGTRLTVL.

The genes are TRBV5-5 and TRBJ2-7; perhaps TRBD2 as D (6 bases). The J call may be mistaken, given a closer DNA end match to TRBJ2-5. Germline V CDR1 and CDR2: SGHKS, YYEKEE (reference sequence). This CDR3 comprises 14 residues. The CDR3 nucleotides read TGTGCCAGCAGAAACCGGGACTCAAAAGAGACCCAGTACTTC. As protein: CASRNRDSKETQYF.

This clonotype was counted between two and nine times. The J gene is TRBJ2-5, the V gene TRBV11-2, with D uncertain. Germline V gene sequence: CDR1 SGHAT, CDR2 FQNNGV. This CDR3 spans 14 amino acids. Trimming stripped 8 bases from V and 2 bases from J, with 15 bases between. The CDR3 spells CASYKGPSQETQYF. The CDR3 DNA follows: TGTGCCAGCTACAAGGGCCCCAGTCAAGAGACCCAGTACTTC.

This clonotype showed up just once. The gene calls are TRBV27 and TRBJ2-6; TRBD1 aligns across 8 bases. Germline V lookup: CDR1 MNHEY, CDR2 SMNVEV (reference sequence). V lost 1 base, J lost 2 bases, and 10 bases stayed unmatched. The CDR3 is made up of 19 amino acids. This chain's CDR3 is CASSLYQDRGLPGANVLTF. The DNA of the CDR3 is TGTGCCAGCAGTTTATACCAAGACAGGGGTCTCCCTGGGGCCAACGTCCTGACTTTC.

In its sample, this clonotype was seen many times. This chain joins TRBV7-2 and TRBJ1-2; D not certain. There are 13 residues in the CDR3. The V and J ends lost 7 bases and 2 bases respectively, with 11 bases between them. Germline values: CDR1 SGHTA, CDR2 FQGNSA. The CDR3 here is CASTIVGNYGYTF. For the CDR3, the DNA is TGTGCCAGCACCATCGTTGGGAACTATGGCTACACCTTC. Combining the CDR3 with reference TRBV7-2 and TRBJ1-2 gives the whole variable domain GAGVSQSPSNKVTEKGKDVELRCDPISGHTALYWYRQSLGQGLEFLIYFQGNSAPDKSGLPSDRFSAERTGGSVSTLTIQRTQQEDSAVYLCASTIVGNYGYTFGSGTRLTVV.

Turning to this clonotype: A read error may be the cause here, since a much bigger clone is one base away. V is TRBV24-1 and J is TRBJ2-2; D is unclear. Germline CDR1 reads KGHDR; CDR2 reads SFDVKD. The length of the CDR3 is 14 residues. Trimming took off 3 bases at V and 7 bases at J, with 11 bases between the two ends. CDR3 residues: CATSDQTESGELFF. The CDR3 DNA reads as TGTGCCACCAGTGATCAGACCGAGAGCGGGGAGCTGTTTTTT.

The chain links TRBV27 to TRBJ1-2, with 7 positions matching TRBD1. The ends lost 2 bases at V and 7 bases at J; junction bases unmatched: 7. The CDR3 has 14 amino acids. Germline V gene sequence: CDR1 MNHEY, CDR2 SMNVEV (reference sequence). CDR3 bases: TGTGCCAGCAGTTTACACCCAGGGGGTAGTGGCTACACCTTC. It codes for CASSLHPGGSGYTF.

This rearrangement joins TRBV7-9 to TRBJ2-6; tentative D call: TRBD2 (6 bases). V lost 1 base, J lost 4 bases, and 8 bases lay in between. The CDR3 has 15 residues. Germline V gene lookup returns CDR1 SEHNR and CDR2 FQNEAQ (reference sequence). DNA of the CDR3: TGTGCCAGCAGCTTAGTAGGGAGGGGGGCCAACGTCCTGACTTTC. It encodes CASSLVGRGANVLTF.

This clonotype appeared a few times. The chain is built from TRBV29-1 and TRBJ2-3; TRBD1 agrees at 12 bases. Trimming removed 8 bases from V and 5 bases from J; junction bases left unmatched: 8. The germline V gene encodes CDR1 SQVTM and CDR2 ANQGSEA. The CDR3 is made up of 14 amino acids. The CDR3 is CSTGQGAQGDTQYF. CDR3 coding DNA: TGCAGCACGGGACAGGGGGCGCAGGGAGATACGCAGTATTTT.

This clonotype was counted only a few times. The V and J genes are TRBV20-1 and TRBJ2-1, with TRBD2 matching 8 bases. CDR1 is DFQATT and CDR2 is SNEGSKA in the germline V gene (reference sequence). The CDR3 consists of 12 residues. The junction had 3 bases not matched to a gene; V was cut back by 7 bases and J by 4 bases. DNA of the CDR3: TGCAGTGGACTAGCGACGTACAATGAGCAGTTCTTC. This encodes CSGLATYNEQFF.

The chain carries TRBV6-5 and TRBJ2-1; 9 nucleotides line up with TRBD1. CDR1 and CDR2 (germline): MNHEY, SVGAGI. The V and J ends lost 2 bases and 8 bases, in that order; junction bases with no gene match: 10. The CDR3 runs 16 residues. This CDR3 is CASSYNPGQGRHEQFF. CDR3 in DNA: TGTGCCAGCAGTTACAACCCGGGACAGGGTCGGCATGAGCAGTTCTTC.

CDR3 loop: CATSRGGQGSDTQYF. The CDR3 DNA follows: TGTGCCACCAGCAGAGGGGGACAGGGGTCAGATACGCAGTATTTT. V is TRBV15 and J is TRBJ2-3; 10 positions agree with TRBD1. The length of the CDR3 is 15 residues. Germline CDR1 and CDR2: LNHNV and YYDKDF (reference sequence). Unmatched junction bases numbered 2, after V lost 1 base and J lost 4 bases.